The 25 T cell receptor beta chains presented below share a single source sample, sequenced in a study of long-term antiretroviral therapy in people with HIV. The libraries were made with immunoSEQ v3.0 at survey level. Sequencing used immunoSEQ multiplex PCR; TCRdb keeps in-frame clones, though not all of them. This repertoire shows fewer than 30,000 clones, about four fifths found once; its top ten account for roughly 6%. Sequenced material: unsorted PBMCs, taken 0.7 years before starting antiretroviral therapy. The receptors come from a man aged 25-45 years with HIV.

This clone appeared a single time. The chain combines TRBV4-3 with TRBJ1-6; possible D gene TRBD1, 6 bases. V lost 1 base and J 13 bases, leaving 11 bases between the germline ends. Germline CDR1 LGHNA, CDR2 YSLEER. This CDR3 contains 13 residues. CDR3 loop: CASSQGTAFPLHF. The CDR3 region has the DNA TGCGCCAGCAGCCAAGGGACAGCCTTTCCCCTCCACTTT.

This clone was seen only once. The V and J genes are TRBV2 and TRBJ2-7, with 8 bases fitting TRBD1. This CDR3 contains 17 residues. Germline V gene data show CDR1 as SNHLY and CDR2 as FYNNEI. With 1 base clipped from V and 1 base from J, the junction kept 9 bases outside the gene matches. The CDR3 reads CASSEVRPGTGSYEQYF. CDR3 nucleotides: TGTGCCAGCAGTGAAGTAAGGCCCGGGACAGGTTCCTACGAGCAGTACTTC.

V gene TRBV5-1 combines with J gene TRBJ1-2; 12 bases line up with TRBD1. The CDR3 runs to 15 residues. V dropped 1 base and J dropped 6; count of bases not matched to a gene: 4. Germline V gives CDR1 SGHRS, CDR2 YFSETQ. CDR3 amino acids: CASSLKGTGGDGYTF. The CDR3 DNA reads as TGCGCCAGCAGCTTGAAGGGGACAGGGGGCGATGGCTACACCTTC.

The V call is TRBV19, the J call TRBJ1-6; D may be TRBD1 (5 bases). Germline V gene sequence: CDR1 LNHDA, CDR2 SQIVND (reference sequence). Trimming left V 5 bases short and J 6 bases short, with 20 bases between. The CDR3 is made up of 17 amino acids. The CDR3 coding sequence is TGTGCCAGTAGTCACCCCCGCGGGGCAGGGAGTAATTCACCCCTCCACTTT. Amino acid sequence: CASSHPRGAGSNSPLHF.

V and J are TRBV6-5 and TRBJ2-6; D is ambiguous. Germline-derived CDR1 and CDR2 are MNHEY and SVGAGI. This CDR3 comprises 10 residues. V shed 9 bases and J shed 6 bases, with 3 bases lying between them. CDR3 DNA sequence: TGTGCCAGTCCGGCCAACGTCCTGACTTTC. Residues: CASPANVLTF.

V is TRBV9 and J is TRBJ2-2; possible D gene TRBD2, 6 bases. The CDR3 consists of 17 residues. Trimming took 4 bases from V and 0 from J, leaving 16 bases between them. Germline CDR1 and CDR2: SGDLS and YYNGEE. The DNA of the CDR3 is TGTGCCAGCAGCCCGGGACTCCTCGCGACGAACACCGGGGAGCTGTTTTTT. Its translation is CASSPGLLATNTGELFF.

The count of this clone is one. The chain carries TRBV7-3 and TRBJ2-3; no clear D gene. This CDR3 contains 15 residues. Germline loops: CDR1 SGHTA, CDR2 FQGTGA. V shed 5 bases and J shed 2 bases, with 14 bases lying between them. As DNA, the CDR3 is TGTGCCAGCAGCCTTATCGGGTCCGCCACAGATACGCAGTATTTT. Its protein is CASSLIGSATDTQYF. The whole variable domain, remainder taken from reference TRBV7-3 and TRBJ2-3, is GAGVSQTPSNKVTEKGKYVELRCDPISGHTALYWYRQSLGQGPEFLIYFQGTGAADDSGLPNDRFFAVRPEGSVSTLKIQRTERGDSAVYLCASSLIGSATDTQYFGPGTRLTVL.

The rearrangement joins TRBV29-1 to TRBJ2-7, with TRBD2 identical over 9 bases. Germline CDR1 is SQVTM and CDR2 is ANQGSEA. Unmatched junction bases numbered 12, after V lost 2 bases and J lost 7 bases. The CDR3 totals 15 residues. In nucleotides, the CDR3 is TGCAGCGTTGAAAGCCAGCGGGGGGCTCCGGGGGAGCAGTACTTC. Its translation: CSVESQRGAPGEQYF.

This clone was seen more than once but under ten times. This chain joins TRBV6-5 and TRBJ2-2, with no clear D. Germline CDR1 MNHEY, CDR2 SVGAGI. V lost 6 bases and J lost 6, with 14 bases in between. The CDR3 is 14 residues long. This CDR3 reads CASSLGRDPGELFF. The CDR3 DNA is TGTGCCAGCAGCCTCGGACGCGACCCCGGGGAGCTGTTTTTT.

The chain has TRBV9 and TRBJ2-5; possibly TRBD1 for D (5 bases). The CDR3 has 16 amino acids. V lost 4 bases and J lost 2, with 18 bases in between. Per the germline V gene, CDR1 is SGDLS and CDR2 is YYNGEE. CDR3 coding DNA: TGTGCCAGCAGCTCCCACCTAGGGCAGGGACAAGAGACCCAGTACTTC. Translated, it gives CASSSHLGQGQETQYF. The variable domain in full, completed from reference TRBV9 and TRBJ2-5, reads DSGVTQTPKHLITATGQRVTLRCSPRSGDLSVYWYQQSLDQGLQFLIQYYNGEERAKGNILERFSAQQFPDLHSELNLSSLELGDSALYFCASSSHLGQGQETQYFGPGTRLLVL.

The V call is TRBV28, the J call TRBJ2-1, with no clear D. The germline gives CDR1 MDHEN, CDR2 SYDVKM. The CDR3 runs to 12 residues. Trimming removed 3 bases from V and 5 bases from J, with 5 bases in between. This CDR3 is CASSFTHNEQFF. CDR3 coding DNA: TGTGCCAGCAGTTTTACCCACAATGAGCAGTTCTTC. The entire variable domain, with the rest obtained from reference TRBV28 and TRBJ2-1, is as follows: DVKVTQSSRYLVKRTGEKVFLECVQDMDHENMFWYRQDPGLGLRLIYFSYDVKMKEKGDIPEGYSVSREKKERFSLILESASTNQTSMYLCASSFTHNEQFFGPGTRLTVL.

The chain couples TRBV19 to TRBJ2-1, with D perhaps matching TRBD2 (5 bases). The CDR3 length is 16 residues. Deletions cut 1 base from V and 1 base from J, with 11 bases between. Per germline, CDR1 LNHDA and CDR2 SQIVND (reference sequence). CDR3 sequence reads: CASSIGPGRSYNEQFF. CDR3 nucleotide sequence: TGTGCCAGTAGTATAGGGCCGGGGAGATCCTACAATGAGCAGTTCTTC.

This clone has a single count. The V gene is TRBV6-5, the J gene TRBJ2-3; either TRBD1 or TRBD2 may fit D (5 bases each). The CDR3 loop spans 11 amino acids. Trimming took off 5 bases at V and 7 bases at J, with 7 bases between the two ends. In germline, CDR1 is MNHEY, CDR2 SVGAGI. The CDR3 is CASSRDHTQYF. The CDR3 nucleotides are TGTGCCAGCAGTCGGGACCATACGCAGTATTTT.

The chain employs TRBV29-1 and TRBJ2-3; 8 positions match TRBD2. From germline, CDR1 is SQVTM and CDR2 ANQGSEA. Losses at the gene ends were 7 bases for V and 5 bases for J; bases not matched to a gene: 8. CDR3 length: 13 residues. CDR3: CSGIRGGGDTQYF. The DNA of the CDR3 is TGCAGCGGGATCCGGGGGGGAGGAGATACGCAGTATTTT.

A few counts support this clone. This chain connects TRBV28 to TRBJ2-7; D is perhaps TRBD2 (6 bases). The germline gives CDR1 MDHEN, CDR2 SYDVKM. V was cut by 5 bases and J by 2 bases, with 16 bases left in between. CDR3 size: 15 residues. Here the CDR3 DNA reads TGTGCCAGCAGTAATCCGGGACTCATGCCCTACGAGCAGTACTTC. As protein: CASSNPGLMPYEQYF.

This chain connects TRBV30 to TRBJ1-2, with 11 bases matching TRBD1. The CDR3 runs 16 residues. CDR1 is GTSNPN, CDR2 SVGIG, per germline (reference sequence). V shed 2 bases, J shed 4 bases, and the junction held 9 bases outside the gene matches. The CDR3: CAWSPPGQGVLYGYTF. The CDR3 DNA reads TGTGCCTGGAGTCCTCCGGGACAGGGGGTCCTCTATGGCTACACCTTC. Filled out from reference TRBV30 and TRBJ1-2, the complete variable domain reads SQTIHQWPATLVQPVGSPLSLECTVEGTSNPNLYWYRQAAGRGLQLLFYSVGIGQISSEVPQNLSASRPQDRQFILSSKKLLLSDSGFYLCAWSPPGQGVLYGYTFGSGTRLTVV.

V usage is TRBV28 and J usage is TRBJ1-5, with D tentatively TRBD1 (6 bases). The CDR3 contains 13 residues. Trimming left V 5 bases short and J 5 bases short, with 10 bases between. CDR1 is MDHEN and CDR2 is SYDVKM in the germline V gene. The CDR3 spells CASSRYRDQPQHF. CDR3 nucleotide sequence: TGTGCCAGCAGTAGATACAGGGATCAGCCCCAGCATTTT.

This rearrangement joins TRBV6-4 to TRBJ2-1; the D is unclear. This CDR3 contains 13 residues. The germline V and J ends were trimmed by 3 bases and 2 bases, with 5 bases remaining between them. Germline V gene data show CDR1 as MRHNA and CDR2 as SNTAGT. CDR3: CASSELPYNEQFF. The CDR3 nucleotides are TGTGCCAGCAGTGAGTTGCCCTACAATGAGCAGTTCTTC.

The rearrangement joins TRBV19 to TRBJ2-2; D could derive from TRBD1 or TRBD2 (5 bases each). The germline gives CDR1 LNHDA, CDR2 SQIVND (reference sequence). CDR3 length: 12 residues. V was pared by 4 bases and J by 8 bases, with 8 bases between. This CDR3 reads CASSTRGGELFF. The CDR3 DNA follows: TGTGCCAGTAGTACGAGGGGAGGGGAGCTGTTTTTT.

This clone has a handful of counts. The rearrangement joins TRBV5-5 to TRBJ1-1; 8 bases are a match to TRBD1. The CDR3 is 16 residues long. V was clipped by 4 bases and J by 3 bases; unmatched bases: 11. The germline V gene encodes CDR1 SGHKS and CDR2 YYEKEE (reference sequence). For the CDR3, the DNA is TGTGCCAGCAGCCCATCCGGACAGGGTGGGTACACTGAAGCTTTCTTT. It codes for CASSPSGQGGYTEAFF.

The rearrangement uses TRBV28 and TRBJ2-7; D is possibly TRBD1 (5 bases). V lost 2 bases, J lost 0 bases, and 17 bases lay in between. Germline CDR1 is MDHEN and CDR2 is SYDVKM. The CDR3 extends over 17 amino acids. The CDR3 sequence: CASSLIGQLAFSYEQYF. DNA of the CDR3: TGTGCCAGCAGTTTAATCGGACAACTTGCTTTCTCCTACGAGCAGTACTTC.

The V and J genes are TRBV28 and TRBJ2-7; 9 nucleotides agree with TRBD2. The length of the CDR3 is 16 residues. J gave up 1 base and V 2 bases, and 6 bases lay outside the gene matches. The germline CDR1 and CDR2 sequences are MDHEN and SYDVKM. The CDR3 coding sequence is TGTGCCAGCAGTTTAGGACTAGCGTTTGGGTCCTACGAGCAGTACTTC. This gives the protein CASSLGLAFGSYEQYF. Full variable domain (missing parts from reference TRBV28 and TRBJ2-7): DVKVTQSSRYLVKRTGEKVFLECVQDMDHENMFWYRQDPGLGLRLIYFSYDVKMKEKGDIPEGYSVSREKKERFSLILESASTNQTSMYLCASSLGLAFGSYEQYFGPGTRLTVT.

J is TRBJ1-4 and V is TRBV5-1; the match to TRBD1 covers 8 bases. This CDR3 region has 13 residues. V lost 0 bases to trimming and J lost 8 bases; unmatched junction nucleotides: 0. Germline values: CDR1 SGHRS, CDR2 YFSETQ. CDR3 loop: CASSLGTGEKLFF. The CDR3 nucleotides read TGCGCCAGCAGCTTGGGGACAGGGGAAAAACTGTTTTTT.

The chain combines TRBV27 with TRBJ2-1; tentatively, D is TRBD1 (6 bases). Germline CDR1 reads MNHEY; CDR2 reads SMNVEV (reference sequence). With 5 bases removed from V and 7 bases from J, the gap between germline ends came to 15 bases. This CDR3 has 14 amino acids. The CDR3 protein is CASSAQKGVNEQFF. The CDR3 bases are TGTGCCAGCAGTGCCCAGAAGGGGGTAAATGAGCAGTTCTTC.

The chain links TRBV5-1 to TRBJ1-2, with D tentatively TRBD1 (5 bases). The ends were cut back, 4 bases at V and 4 bases at J, with 14 bases in the middle. CDR3 length: 14 amino acids. From germline, CDR1 is SGHRS and CDR2 YFSETQ. The CDR3 is CASSRTGDLYGYTF. CDR3 bases: TGCGCCAGCAGCCGTACAGGTGACCTCTATGGCTACACCTTC. Combining the CDR3 with reference TRBV5-1 and TRBJ1-2 gives the whole variable domain KAGVTQTPRYLIKTRGQQVTLSCSPISGHRSVSWYQQTPGQGLQFLFEYFSETQRNKGNFPGRFSGRQFSNSRSEMNVSTLELGDSALYLCASSRTGDLYGYTFGSGTRLTVV.